This T cell receptor beta chain was sequenced in a study of T cell responses to AZD1222 COVID-19 vaccine. Study-wide findings and caveats: With two AZD1222 doses given, Spike-specific TCR breadth and depth both rose. Baseline serology detected seropositivity in only six AZD1222 recipients. White British people made up most donors, females outnumbered males, and clonal diversity was possibly underestimated. The study sampled repertoires only after the peak T cell response.

TCRdb's copy holds only in-frame clones and misses some; the assay was immunoSEQ multiplex PCR. Here the sample spans 90,000 to 120,000 clones, roughly nine tenths being singletons. As to this clone: Its cognate antigen is unknown.

Trimming removed 0 bases at V and 1 base at J, with 9 bases between. The CDR3 totals 16 residues. Germline loops: CDR1 KGHDR, CDR2 SFDVKD. The clonotype was recovered from an adult who received the AZD1222 COVID-19 vaccine. The specimen comprised peripheral blood, sampled 28 days after the second AZD1222 dose. The chain links TRBV24-1 to TRBJ1-3, with D perhaps TRBD1 (5 bases). CDR3 residues: CATSDLLGGSGNTIYF. The CDR3 DNA is TGTGCCACCAGTGATTTGTTGGGGGGGTCTGGAAACACCATATATTTT.